Here is one TCR beta chain with its context. Its target is not known. These data originate in a study of shared clonotypes between healthy human individuals. At the level of the study: CD4 naive and memory got three plates each, CD8 naive two, CD8 memory one. Study observations and caveats: Clonotype sharing among donors was expected to depend on sequencing depth.

Sequenced by immunoSEQ multiplex PCR; TCRdb stores in-frame clones only, minus some. The table includes about 2.1 million clones, approximately 92% detected once. CD8 cells classed as naive were CD45RO-negative and positively selected for CCR7, excluding terminally differentiated effector memory CD45RA+ cells. Donors, healthy HIV-negative adults, lacked recent acute infections or vaccinations. The donor cohort consisted entirely of Caucasian adults residing in Nashville, Tennessee. The CDR3 is 15 residues long. Germline CDR1 is SGDLS and CDR2 is YYNGEE. Trimming stripped 2 bases from V and 0 bases from J, with 11 bases between.

Sequenced: naive CD8+ T cells from PBMCs. V and J are TRBV9 and TRBJ1-1; a weak D match, TRBD1 (5 bases). This receptor was taken from a man younger than 35 in good health. Some clones in this sample may be carry-over from other donors' samples. The CDR3 spells CASSVSQVMNTEAFF. The DNA of the CDR3 is TGTGCCAGCAGCGTTTCACAGGTGATGAACACTGAAGCTTTCTTT.